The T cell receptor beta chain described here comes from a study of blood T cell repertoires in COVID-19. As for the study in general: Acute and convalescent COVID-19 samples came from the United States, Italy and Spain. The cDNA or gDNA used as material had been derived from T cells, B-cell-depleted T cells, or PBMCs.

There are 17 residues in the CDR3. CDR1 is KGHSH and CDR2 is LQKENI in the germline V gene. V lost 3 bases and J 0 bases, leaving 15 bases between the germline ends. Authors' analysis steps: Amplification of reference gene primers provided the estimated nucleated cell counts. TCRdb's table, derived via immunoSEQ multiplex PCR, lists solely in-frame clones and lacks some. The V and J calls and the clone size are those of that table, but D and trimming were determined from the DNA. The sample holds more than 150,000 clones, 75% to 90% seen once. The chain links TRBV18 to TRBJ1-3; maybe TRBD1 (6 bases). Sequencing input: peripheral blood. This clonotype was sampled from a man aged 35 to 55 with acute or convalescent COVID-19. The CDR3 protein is CASSPSFGQSSGNTIYF. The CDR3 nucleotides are TGTGCCAGCTCACCCTCTTTCGGACAGAGCTCTGGAAACACCATATATTTT.